Presented here are 16 T cell receptor beta chains from one specimen sequenced in a study of T cell repertoires in cytomegalovirus infection. TCRdb redid the calling of the reads with MiXCR, one entry per CDR3 protein. This table has about 360,000 distinct CDR3 sequences, 15% to 20% appearing once. Sequencing used PBMCs. The source is a human donor in good health (CMV status not recorded). Some clones in this sample may be carry-over from other donors' samples.

This clonotype was picked up many times. The J gene is TRBJ2-1, the V gene TRBV7-2; D is uncertain. CDR1 and CDR2 (germline): SGHTA, FQGNSA. The V end was cut by 4 bases, the J end by 3 bases, with 7 bases between. This CDR3 contains 13 residues. The CDR3 reads CASSSRIYNEQFF. As DNA, the CDR3 is TGTGCCAGCAGCTCGAGAATCTACAATGAGCAGTTCTTC.

This clonotype was found a few times. The chain carries TRBV5-1 and TRBJ2-5; 8 bases line up with TRBD2. Germline CDR1 is SGHRS and CDR2 is YFSETQ. Unmatched junction bases numbered 9, after V lost 1 base and J lost 4 bases. The CDR3 contains 16 residues. The CDR3 region is CASSLRSSGGPETQYF. Written as DNA, the CDR3 is TGCGCCAGCAGCTTGCGATCCAGCGGGGGCCCAGAGACCCAGTACTTC.

This clonotype was seen a few times. This chain joins TRBV7-9 and TRBJ2-5; maybe TRBD1 (5 bases). This CDR3 is 13 amino acids long. The germline V gene encodes CDR1 SEHNR and CDR2 FQNEAQ (reference sequence). V was shortened by 5 bases and J by 2 bases, with 9 bases between the two germline ends. The CDR3 sequence: CASSQGIQETQYF. The CDR3 DNA sequence: TGTGCCAGCAGCCAGGGTATTCAAGAGACCCAGTACTTC.

The table lists this clonotype with a few counts. The chain combines TRBV12-3 or TRBV12-4 with TRBJ2-5; 13 bases fit TRBD2. This CDR3 has 14 residues. V shed 6 bases and J 5 bases; nucleotides not matched to a gene: 3. The CDR3 sequence is CASRGTSGTETQYF. The CDR3 DNA sequence: TGTGCCAGCAGGGGGACTAGCGGGACTGAGACCCAGTACTTC.

This clonotype appeared many times. The V and J genes are TRBV7-8 and TRBJ2-5, with D possibly matching TRBD2 (6 bases). CDR3 length: 15 amino acids. The V gene's germline CDR1 is SGHVS and CDR2 FQNEAQ. Trimming pared 5 bases from V and 4 bases from J, leaving 17 bases between. The CDR3 loop reads CASSQDPMEGETQYF. The CDR3 nucleotides read TGTGCCAGCAGCCAAGACCCAATGGAGGGAGAGACCCAGTACTTC.

In this sample, this clonotype turned up once. This chain links TRBV28 with TRBJ1-3; no definite D call. CDR3 length equals 12 residues. The germline V gene encodes CDR1 MDHEN and CDR2 SYDVKM. V gave up 6 bases and J gave up 4 bases, with 7 bases separating them. CDR3 coding DNA: TGTGCCAGCAGGTATAACGGAAACACCATATATTTT. Translation gives CASRYNGNTIYF.

V is TRBV15 and J is TRBJ2-1; D might be TRBD1 (6 bases). There are 15 residues in the CDR3. The V gene's germline CDR1 is LNHNV and CDR2 YYDKDF (reference sequence). V lost 5 bases and J lost 6, with 17 bases in between. The CDR3 coding sequence is TGTGCCACCAGCTCTAACCGGGACATAGCCAATGAGCAGTTCTTC. Its translation is CATSSNRDIANEQFF.

This clonotype was recorded many times. V is TRBV12-5 and J is TRBJ1-1; D gene unclear. V was trimmed by 7 bases and J by 4 bases, leaving 13 bases between them. This CDR3 comprises 13 residues. The germline gives CDR1 LGHNT, CDR2 FRNRAP. This chain's CDR3 is CASAASEVTEAFF. CDR3 sequence (DNA): TGTGCTAGTGCCGCATCGGAGGTCACTGAAGCTTTCTTT.

The chain couples TRBV11-2 to TRBJ2-5, with D perhaps TRBD1 (5 bases). Germline CDR1 SGHAT, CDR2 FQNNGV. V lost 1 base, J lost 4 bases, and 10 bases lay in between. There are 14 residues in the CDR3. The CDR3 DNA reads as TGTGCCAGCAGCTTAGTCAGGGTTTTAGAGACCCAGTACTTC. Residues: CASSLVRVLETQYF.

This clonotype appeared a few times. The chain carries TRBV29-1 and TRBJ2-1; 14 bases map to TRBD2. Per germline, CDR1 SQVTM and CDR2 ANQGSEA. V shed 3 bases and J 8 bases; nucleotides not matched to a gene: 6. The CDR3 has 15 residues. This CDR3 reads CSVDGLAGGSYEQFF. CDR3 nucleotide sequence: TGCAGCGTTGACGGACTAGCGGGAGGTTCGTATGAGCAGTTCTTC.

This clonotype was counted ten times or more. The chain recombines TRBV7-2 with TRBJ1-6, with D perhaps TRBD1 (6 bases). Germline V gene data show CDR1 as SGHTA and CDR2 as FQGNSA. CDR3 size: 14 residues. The germline V and J ends were trimmed by 2 bases and 11 bases, with 13 bases remaining between them. In DNA, the CDR3 is TGTGCCAGCAGCTTAAGTCCAGGGGATACACCCCTCCACTTT. Protein: CASSLSPGDTPLHF.

This clonotype has only a few counts. The V gene is TRBV19, the J gene TRBJ1-2; TRBD1 aligns across 7 bases. The germline V gene encodes CDR1 LNHDA and CDR2 SQIVND (reference sequence). V was clipped by 9 bases and J by 8 bases; unmatched bases: 15. The CDR3 has 14 amino acids. This CDR3 reads CASNDWDSPEGYTF. CDR3 bases: TGTGCCAGCAATGATTGGGACAGCCCTGAGGGCTACACCTTC.

The chain uses TRBV20-1 and TRBJ2-1; TRBD2 matches 10 bases. The CDR3 is made up of 14 amino acids. V trimming: 6 bases; J trimming: 6 bases; junction bases outside the gene matches: 8. Germline V gene sequence: CDR1 DFQATT, CDR2 SNEGSKA (reference sequence). This CDR3 reads CSALDLAGVNEQFF. In nucleotides, the CDR3 is TGCAGTGCCCTGGATCTAGCGGGAGTCAATGAGCAGTTCTTC.

This clonotype has a handful of counts. The genes are TRBV27 and TRBJ2-7, with D unclear. Germline-derived CDR1 and CDR2 are MNHEY and SMNVEV (reference sequence). The ends were cut back, 0 bases at V and 2 bases at J, with 5 bases in the middle. The CDR3 consists of 13 residues. The CDR3 sequence is CASSLSAAYEQYF. For the CDR3, the DNA is TGTGCCAGCAGTTTATCTGCGGCCTACGAGCAGTACTTC.

This clonotype was found many times. The J gene is TRBJ2-7, the V gene TRBV7-2, with TRBD2 matching over 9 bases. The CDR3 has 14 residues. V dropped 2 bases and J dropped 3; count of bases not matched to a gene: 2. Germline V gene sequence: CDR1 SGHTA, CDR2 FQGNSA. In nucleotides, the CDR3 is TGTGCCAGCAGCTTACTAGCGGGGATCTACGAGCAGTACTTC. Encoded protein: CASSLLAGIYEQYF.

The chain couples TRBV27 to TRBJ1-2; 8 nucleotides align to TRBD1. CDR3 length equals 15 residues. The germline CDR1 and CDR2 sequences are MNHEY and SMNVEV (reference sequence). The ends lost 8 bases at V and 2 bases at J; junction bases unmatched: 10. CDR3 DNA: TGTGCCAGCGGGACCGTAAGACAGGGGAACTATGGCTACACCTTC. Translating it yields CASGTVRQGNYGYTF.